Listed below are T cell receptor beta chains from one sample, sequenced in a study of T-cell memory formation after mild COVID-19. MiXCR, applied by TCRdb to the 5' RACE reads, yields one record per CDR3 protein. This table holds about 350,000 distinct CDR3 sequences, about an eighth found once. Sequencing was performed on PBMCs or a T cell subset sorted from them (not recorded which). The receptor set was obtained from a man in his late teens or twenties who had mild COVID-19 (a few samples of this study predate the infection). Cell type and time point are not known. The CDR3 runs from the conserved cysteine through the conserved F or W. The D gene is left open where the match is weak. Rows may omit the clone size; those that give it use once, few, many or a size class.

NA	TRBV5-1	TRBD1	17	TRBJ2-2	TGCGCCAGCAGCCCCGGGACAGGGTACCCGAACACCGGGGAGCTGTTTTTT	CASSPGTGYPNTGELFF
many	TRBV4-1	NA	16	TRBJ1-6	TGCGCCAGCAGCCAAGATCTTCGGCGGGATAATTCACCCCTCCACTTT	CASSQDLRRDNSPLHF
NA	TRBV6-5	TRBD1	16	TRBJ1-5	TGTGCCAGCAGTACCTGGACAGGGGGCTCCCCTGGGCCCCAGCATTTT	CASSTWTGGSPGPQHF
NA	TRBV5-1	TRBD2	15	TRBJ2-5	TGCGCCAGCAGCCCGTACGGGGGGGCCGGAGAGACCCAGTACTTC	CASSPYGGAGETQYF
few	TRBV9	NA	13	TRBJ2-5	TGTGCCAGCAGCGTCCAGGGGAGCGAGACCCAGTACTTC	CASSVQGSETQYF
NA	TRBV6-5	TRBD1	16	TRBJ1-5	TGTGCCAGCAGTTACCGGTATAGGGGGCCCAATCAGCCCCAGCATTTT	CASSYRYRGPNQPQHF
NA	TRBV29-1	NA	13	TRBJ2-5	TGCAGCGTTTCCGGGACAACCCAAGAGACCCAGTACTTC	CSVSGTTQETQYF
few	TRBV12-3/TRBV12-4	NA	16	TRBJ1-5	TGTGCCAGCAGTTTAATCCAGGGAAATCTCAATCAGCCCCAGCATTTT	CASSLIQGNLNQPQHF
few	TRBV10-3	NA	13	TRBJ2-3	TGTGCCATCGCTCGGGGGGCCACAGATACGCAGTATTTT	CAIARGATDTQYF
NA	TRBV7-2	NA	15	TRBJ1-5	TGTGCCAGCAGCTTCGACGGATATAGCAATCAGCCCCAGCATTTT	CASSFDGYSNQPQHF
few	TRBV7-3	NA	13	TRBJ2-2	TGTGCCAGCAGCATGGACAACACCGGGGAGCTGTTTTTT	CASSMDNTGELFF
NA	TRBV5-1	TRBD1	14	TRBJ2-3	TGCGCCAGCAGCTATCTACAGGGGGCAGATACGCAGTATTTT	CASSYLQGADTQYF
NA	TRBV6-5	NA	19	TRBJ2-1	TGTGCCAGCAGTTATTCTTTACGGGGGAAACCCCCCTTCGACAATGAGCAGTTCTTC	CASSYSLRGKPPFDNEQFF
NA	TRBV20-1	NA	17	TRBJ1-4	TGCAGTGCTAGAGACAGGGTCCTTCAACACCCGTATGAAAAACTGTTTTTT	CSARDRVLQHPYEKLFF
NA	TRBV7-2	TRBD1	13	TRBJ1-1	TGTTCCAGCAGCCAACAGGACAGGCGAGAAGCTTTCTTT	CSSSQQDRREAFF
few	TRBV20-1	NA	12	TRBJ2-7	TGCAGTGCTAGGCTCTACGGGAACGAGCAGTACTTC	CSARLYGNEQYF
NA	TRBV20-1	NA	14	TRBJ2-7	TGCAGTGCAAGATCTCGGGACCGCCTCTACGAGCAGTACTTC	CSARSRDRLYEQYF
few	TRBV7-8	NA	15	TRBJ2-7	TGTGCCAGCAGCCCGTATGGACTGGACACCTACGAGCAGTACTTC	CASSPYGLDTYEQYF
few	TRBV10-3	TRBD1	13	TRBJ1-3	TGTGCCATCAGCAGGGGGCCCGGAAACACCATATATTTT	CAISRGPGNTIYF
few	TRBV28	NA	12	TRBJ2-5	TGTGCCAGCAGCGGGCTTCCAGAGACCCAGTACTTC	CASSGLPETQYF
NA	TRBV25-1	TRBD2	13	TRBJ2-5	TGTGCCAGCGCGGGGGTAATCCAAGAGACCCAGTACTTC	CASAGVIQETQYF
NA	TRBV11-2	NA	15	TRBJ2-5	TGTGCCAGCAGCCCCGGCGGGCTATCCGAAGAGACCCAGTACTTC	CASSPGGLSEETQYF
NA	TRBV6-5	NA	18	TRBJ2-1	TGTGCCAGCAGTTACTCCCCCCCGGGGATAAGCTCCTACAATGAGCAGTTCTTC	CASSYSPPGISSYNEQFF
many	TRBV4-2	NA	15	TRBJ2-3	TGTGCCAGCAGCCAAGAAGGGGGACCCACAGATACGCAGTATTTT	CASSQEGGPTDTQYF
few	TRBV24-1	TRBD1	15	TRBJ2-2	TGTGCCACCAGTGGGGCAGGGGGCGACACCGGGGAGCTGTTTTTT	CATSGAGGDTGELFF
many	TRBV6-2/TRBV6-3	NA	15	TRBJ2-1	TGTGCCAGCAAAATAGGCCTAGCCTCCTACAATGAGCAGTTCTTC	CASKIGLASYNEQFF
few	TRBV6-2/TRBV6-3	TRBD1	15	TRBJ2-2	TGTGCCAGCAGTCAATTTGCCAGGGGGACCGGGGAGCTGTTTTTT	CASSQFARGTGELFF
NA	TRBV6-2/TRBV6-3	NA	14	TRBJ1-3	TGTGCCAGCAGCCGGACTATCTCTGGAAACACCATATATTTT	CASSRTISGNTIYF
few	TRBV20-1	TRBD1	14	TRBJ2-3	TGCAGTGCTAGAGACCAGGGGGCGGCAGATACGCAGTATTTT	CSARDQGAADTQYF
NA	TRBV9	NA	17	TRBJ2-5	TGTGCCAGCAGCGTAGACGGTCTGGGCGTGGGGGAAGAGACCCAGTACTTC	CASSVDGLGVGEETQYF
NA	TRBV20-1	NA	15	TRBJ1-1	TGCAGTGCTAGGGACCGTATGAGGGGCAGTTCTGAAGCTTTCTTT	CSARDRMRGSSEAFF
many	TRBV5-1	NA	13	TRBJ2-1	TGCGCCAGCAGCTTGGTCTCATACAATGAGCAGTTCTTC	CASSLVSYNEQFF
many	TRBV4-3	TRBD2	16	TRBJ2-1	TGCGCCAGCAGCCAAGATTCGACTAGCAGCTACAATGAGCAGTTCTTC	CASSQDSTSSYNEQFF
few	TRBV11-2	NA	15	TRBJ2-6	TGTGCCAGCAGCTTTTCCAGTTTAGGGGCCAACGTCCTGACTTTC	CASSFSSLGANVLTF
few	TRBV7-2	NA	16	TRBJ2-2	TGTGCCAGCAGCTTAGGGGTACAGCTCAACACCGGGGAGCTGTTTTTT	CASSLGVQLNTGELFF
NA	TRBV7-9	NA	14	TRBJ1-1	TGTGCCAGCAGCATAGGGCAGATGAACACTGAAGCTTTCTTT	CASSIGQMNTEAFF
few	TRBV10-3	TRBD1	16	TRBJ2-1	TGTGCCATCAGGACCACCCGGGACAGGGGAGACTATGAGCAGTTCTTC	CAIRTTRDRGDYEQFF
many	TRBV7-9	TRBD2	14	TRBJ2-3	TGTGCCAGCAGCTTCGGGGGGACCCAAGATACGCAGTATTTT	CASSFGGTQDTQYF
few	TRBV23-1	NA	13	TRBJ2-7	TGCGCCAGCGCAACGAATAGGTCCTACGAGCAGTACTTC	CASATNRSYEQYF
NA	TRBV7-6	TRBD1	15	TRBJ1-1	TGTGCCAGCAGCCCTCCGACAGGGATGTCGGCTGAAGCTTTCTTT	CASSPPTGMSAEAFF
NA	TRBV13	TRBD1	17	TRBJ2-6	TGTGCCAGCAGTAACCCAACTACAGGGGCTGGGGCCAACGTCCTGACTTTC	CASSNPTTGAGANVLTF
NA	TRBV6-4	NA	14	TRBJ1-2	TGTGCCAGCAGTCCTGGGGCCGGTGACTATGGCTACACCTTC	CASSPGAGDYGYTF
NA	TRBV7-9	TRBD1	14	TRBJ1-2	TGTGCCAGCAGCTTAGAGGCAGGGGGTTATGGCTACACCTTC	CASSLEAGGYGYTF
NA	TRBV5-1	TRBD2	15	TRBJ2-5	TGCGCCAGCAGCTTGAGTTCCAGCGGGGAAGAGACCCAGTACTTC	CASSLSSSGEETQYF
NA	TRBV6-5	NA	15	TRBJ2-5	TGTGCCAGCAGCCGTACAGGGATCTGGGTGGAGACCCAGTACTTC	CASSRTGIWVETQYF
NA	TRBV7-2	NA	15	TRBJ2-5	TGTGCCAGCAGCTTAGAATACTCGACCCAAGAGACCCAGTACTTC	CASSLEYSTQETQYF
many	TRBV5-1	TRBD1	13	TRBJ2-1	TGCGCCAGCAGCCGGGACAGCTACAATGAGCAGTTCTTC	CASSRDSYNEQFF
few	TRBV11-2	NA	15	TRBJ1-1	TGTGCCAGCAGCCCGACTCTCGGGACGGGGACTGAAGCTTTCTTT	CASSPTLGTGTEAFF
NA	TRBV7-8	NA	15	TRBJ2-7	TGTGCCAGCAGCGAAATGGGGACGGCCCACCTCGAGCAGTACTTC	CASSEMGTAHLEQYF
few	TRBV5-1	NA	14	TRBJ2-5	TGCGCCAGCAGCTCCTCTTCTGGCTCGGAGACCCAGTACTTC	CASSSSSGSETQYF
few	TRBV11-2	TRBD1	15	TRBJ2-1	TGTGCCAGCAGAAGTTCGGACAGGGACAACAATGAGCAGTTCTTC	CASRSSDRDNNEQFF
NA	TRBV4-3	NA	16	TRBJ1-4	TGCGCCAGCAGCCAAGATCTCCGGGGAACTAATGAAAAACTGTTTTTT	CASSQDLRGTNEKLFF
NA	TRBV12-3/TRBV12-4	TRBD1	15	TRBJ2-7	TGTGCCAGCAGCACGGACAGGAGGATCGACTACGAGCAGTACTTC	CASSTDRRIDYEQYF
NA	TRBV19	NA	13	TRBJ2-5	TGTGCCAGTAGTATATCGGTCCAAGAGACCCAGTACTTC	CASSISVQETQYF
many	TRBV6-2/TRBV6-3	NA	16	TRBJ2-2	TGTGCCAGCAGCAGAGGGGGGGCTATGAGCACCGGGGAGCTGTTTTTT	CASSRGGAMSTGELFF
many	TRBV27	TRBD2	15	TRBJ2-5	TGTGCCAGCAGTCTACTAGCGGCCCCTTTGGAGACCCAGTACTTC	CASSLLAAPLETQYF
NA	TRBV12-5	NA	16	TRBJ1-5	TGTGCTAGTGGTTTTCCGGAGGGGGTTAGCAATCAGCCCCAGCATTTT	CASGFPEGVSNQPQHF
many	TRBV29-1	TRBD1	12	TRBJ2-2	TGCAGTGCCGGGACAGGGAACGGGGAGCTGTTTTTT	CSAGTGNGELFF